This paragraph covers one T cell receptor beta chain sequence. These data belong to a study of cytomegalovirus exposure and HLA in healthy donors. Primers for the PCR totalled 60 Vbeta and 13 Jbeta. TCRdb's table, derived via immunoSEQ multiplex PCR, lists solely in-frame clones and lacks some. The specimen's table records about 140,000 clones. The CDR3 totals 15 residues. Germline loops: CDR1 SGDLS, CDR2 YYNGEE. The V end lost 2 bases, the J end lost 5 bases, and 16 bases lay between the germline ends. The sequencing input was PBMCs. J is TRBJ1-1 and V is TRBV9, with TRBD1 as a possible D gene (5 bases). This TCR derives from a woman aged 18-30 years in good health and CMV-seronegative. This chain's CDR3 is CASSVYWQGRTEAFF. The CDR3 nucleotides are TGTGCCAGCAGCGTTTACTGGCAGGGTAGGACTGAAGCTTTCTTT.